This T cell receptor (beta chain) came from a study of Ad26.COV2.S vaccination and SARS-CoV-2 variants. This CDR3 contains 15 residues. The germline V and J ends were trimmed by 1 base and 5 bases, with 11 bases remaining between them. Germline-derived CDR1 and CDR2 are SGHTA and FQGNSA. Study-level points and caveats: Researchers reported similar non-spike TCR breadth in vaccine and placebo recipients. Substantial breadth in spike-specific CD8+ and CD4+ T cell responses was reportedly seen after vaccination. Those who received the vaccine showed greater spike-specific TCR breadth than those given placebo.

Profiled with immunoSEQ multiplex PCR; TCRdb holds only in-frame clones, not every one. The sample holds under 550,000 clones, about 93% seen once. Points on this clone: Antigen unknown.

Treatment noted: approximately 18 received Ad26.COV2.S at low or high dose, single or two shots; several received placebo; per-sample allocation not given. Samples were taken on day 63 after the first vaccine or placebo injection. SARS-CoV-2 spike from the Wuhan strain was encoded by the vaccine, an Ad26 vector. This specimen was peripheral blood, taken in a trial of Ad26.COV2.S vaccine versus placebo. This receptor was taken from a person between 18 and 65 years old who received the Ad26.COV2.S COVID-19 vaccine or a placebo. The V and J genes are TRBV7-2 and TRBJ2-2, with D hard to call. The CDR3 DNA follows: TGTGCCAGCAGCTTAGGTAGTCGAGGAACCGGGGAGCTGTTTTTT. This translates into CASSLGSRGTGELFF.